This T cell receptor (beta chain) was identified in a study of T cell changes during pregnancy in multiple sclerosis. The repertoire was sequenced with immunoSEQ multiplex PCR; TCRdb's copy has only in-frame clones and lacks some. The data show some 49,000 clones, with just under 95% seen just once and 5.5% to 7.5% held by the top ten. The CDR3 extends over 12 amino acids. Per the germline V gene, CDR1 is SNHLY and CDR2 is FYNNEI. V was cut by 7 bases and J by 2 bases, with 8 bases left in between. The sample was CD8+ T cells from peripheral blood mononuclear cells, taken in the first trimester of pregnancy. The chain combines TRBV2 with TRBJ1-1, with D possibly matching TRBD1 (6 bases). This TCR came from a female donor with multiple sclerosis, enrolled in a pregnancy study. The CDR3 spells CASTGDNTEAFF. The CDR3 DNA reads as TGTGCCAGCACAGGGGACAACACTGAAGCTTTCTTT. Complete variable domain (other parts from reference TRBV2 and TRBJ1-1): EPEVTQTPSHQVTQMGQEVILRCVPISNHLYFYWYRQILGQKVEFLVSFYNNEISEKSEIFDDQFSVERPDGSNFTLKIRSTKLEDSAMYFCASTGDNTEAFFGQGTRLTVV.